The present T cell receptor beta chain was sequenced within a study of cytomegalovirus exposure and HLA in healthy donors. Trimming took 4 bases from V and 0 from J, leaving 11 bases between them. The length of the CDR3 is 15 residues. Germline CDR1 SGHDT, CDR2 YYEEEE. Primers for the PCR totalled 60 Vbeta and 13 Jbeta. The table came from immunoSEQ multiplex PCR; TCRdb's copy has only in-frame clones and leaves some out. Here the sample spans some 100,000 clones, around 76% being singletons. The receptor was isolated from a woman aged 50 to 65 in good health and CMV-seropositive. Sequencing used PBMCs. V and J are TRBV5-6 and TRBJ1-3; a weak D match, TRBD1 (5 bases). The CDR3 DNA reads as TGTGCCAGCAGCAGAGACAGCGTCTCTGGAAACACCATATATTTT. It specifies CASSRDSVSGNTIYF.